This T cell receptor (beta chain) emerged from a study of T cells in localized non-small cell lung cancer. General study points: There were a median roughly 62 of the top 100 tumor clones appearing in adjacent lung. It was uninvolved adjacent lung that showed the highest T cell clonality, exceeding tumor. Blood T cell density predicted longer survival; adjacent-lung clonality, shorter. Multi-region tumor sequencing was not done, so intratumor heterogeneity could not be excluded.

Using immunoSEQ multiplex PCR, the repertoire was profiled, and TCRdb retains in-frame clones only, with some absent. In the table there are under 50,000 clones, roughly 79% of which are singletons. Points on this clone: As yet, its antigen is unknown.

This receptor was taken from a man aged 35-75 years with stage III lung adenocarcinoma. The specimen comprised peripheral blood mononuclear cells, sampled before any cancer treatment.

The CDR3 region has the DNA TGTGCCAGCAGGCTTAGCACAGATACGCAGTATTTT. Protein product: CASRLSTDTQYF. The chain combines TRBV6-1 with TRBJ2-3; D gene unclear. CDR1 and CDR2 (germline): MNHNS, SASEGT. Trimming pared 6 bases from V and 0 bases from J, leaving 4 bases between. The CDR3 covers 12 residues.